The present T cell receptor (beta chain) was sequenced within a study of T cell responses to AZD1222 COVID-19 vaccine. V shed 0 bases and J shed 6 bases, with 11 bases lying between them. This CDR3 spans 14 amino acids. Assay used: immunoSEQ multiplex PCR; TCRdb lists only in-frame clones, some missing. The data show some 120,000 clones, about 87% seen once. The sequencing used peripheral blood, collected on day 0 of AZD1222 vaccination. The sequence was collected from an adult in good health. The chain has TRBV23-1 and TRBJ1-2; no reliable D call. TRBV23-1 is designated an ORF whose function remains uncertain. CDR3 amino acids: CASSQSREIDGYTF. For the CDR3, the DNA is TGCGCCAGCAGTCAATCGCGGGAGATTGATGGCTACACCTTC.